Listed below are T cell receptor beta chains from one sample, sequenced in a study of T cell repertoires in cytomegalovirus infection. TCRdb re-called the reads with MiXCR, one entry per CDR3 protein. Of hundreds of thousands of distinct CDR3 sequences in the sample, about 33% were seen once. These receptors' antigens are unknown. The sequenced sample was cultured PBMCs, obtained from culture after CMV antigen stimulation. The source is a human donor in good health (CMV status not recorded). Some clones in this sample may be carry-over from other donors' samples. CDR3s include the opening cysteine and the closing phenylalanine or tryptophan. Each record gives: clone size, V gene, J gene, D gene, CDR3 DNA, CDR3 protein. D genes are given only for firm matches. Size tells how often a clone was seen (once, few, many) or the class of an expanded clone, and some rows leave it out.

clone_size: -; v_call: TRBV19; j_call: TRBJ1-1; d_call: -; cdr3_nt: TGTGCCAGCGCGGGGTGGTCCGAAGCTTTCTTT; cdr3_aa: CASAGWSEAFF
clone_size: few; v_call: TRBV6-1; j_call: TRBJ2-1; d_call: TRBD2; cdr3_nt: TGTGCCAGCAGTTGGACTAGCGGGAGTGACTATGAGCAGTTCTTC; cdr3_aa: CASSWTSGSDYEQFF
clone_size: few; v_call: TRBV6-8; j_call: TRBJ2-3; d_call: -; cdr3_nt: TGTGCCAGCAAGAACGGAGATACGCAGTATTTT; cdr3_aa: CASKNGDTQYF
clone_size: many; v_call: TRBV7-6; j_call: TRBJ2-1; d_call: -; cdr3_nt: TGTGCCAGCAGCTTAGTTACGGGAAGCTATGAGCAGTTCTTC; cdr3_aa: CASSLVTGSYEQFF
clone_size: few; v_call: TRBV4-1; j_call: TRBJ2-3; d_call: TRBD1; cdr3_nt: TGCGCCAGCAGCCACCGACAGGGGGCAACAGATACGCAGTATTTT; cdr3_aa: CASSHRQGATDTQYF
clone_size: -; v_call: TRBV19; j_call: TRBJ1-6; d_call: -; cdr3_nt: TGTGCCAGTAGTGCGACTGGGGCACCCCTCCACTTT; cdr3_aa: CASSATGAPLHF
clone_size: few; v_call: TRBV24-1; j_call: TRBJ2-5; d_call: TRBD1; cdr3_nt: TGTGCCACCAGTAACAGGGGATGGGGAGAGACCCAGTACTTC; cdr3_aa: CATSNRGWGETQYF
clone_size: few; v_call: TRBV20-1; j_call: TRBJ2-1; d_call: TRBD2; cdr3_nt: TGCAGTGCCCCGGGGGTAGCGGGTTTATTAAGCACCTACAATGAGCAGTTCTTC; cdr3_aa: CSAPGVAGLLSTYNEQFF
clone_size: -; v_call: TRBV19; j_call: TRBJ1-4; d_call: -; cdr3_nt: TGTGCCAGTAGTATGGGATCCTGGACAACTAATGAAAAACTGTTTTTT; cdr3_aa: CASSMGSWTTNEKLFF
clone_size: -; v_call: TRBV4-1; j_call: TRBJ2-7; d_call: TRBD2; cdr3_nt: TGCGCCAGCAGCCAAGAAAAAGTAAGAGCGGGAGTGAGCCGTAACGAGCAGTACTTC; cdr3_aa: CASSQEKVRAGVSRNEQYF
clone_size: -; v_call: TRBV9; j_call: TRBJ2-5; d_call: TRBD1; cdr3_nt: TGTGCCAGCAGCGTAGGAGCCAGGGGGCAAGAGACCCAGTACTTC; cdr3_aa: CASSVGARGQETQYF
clone_size: -; v_call: TRBV20-1; j_call: TRBJ2-3; d_call: -; cdr3_nt: TGCAGTGCTAGTACAGCTAGCACAGATACGCAGTATTTT; cdr3_aa: CSASTASTDTQYF
clone_size: few; v_call: TRBV3-1; j_call: TRBJ2-1; d_call: -; cdr3_nt: TGTGCCAGCAGCCGCTTAGGAGGGGGCGGGGAGCAGTTCTTC; cdr3_aa: CASSRLGGGGEQFF
clone_size: -; v_call: TRBV7-8; j_call: TRBJ1-4; d_call: TRBD1; cdr3_nt: TGTGCCTCCCTAGAACCGGGACAGAGTAATGAAAAACTGTTTTTT; cdr3_aa: CASLEPGQSNEKLFF
clone_size: few; v_call: TRBV24-1; j_call: TRBJ2-7; d_call: TRBD2; cdr3_nt: TGTGCCACCAGTGTCCCAAGCGGGGATCGCTACGAGCAGTACTTC; cdr3_aa: CATSVPSGDRYEQYF
clone_size: few; v_call: TRBV6-1; j_call: TRBJ2-3; d_call: TRBD2; cdr3_nt: TGTGCCAGCAGGAAGCGGGGACTCACAGATACGCAGTATTTT; cdr3_aa: CASRKRGLTDTQYF
clone_size: few; v_call: TRBV7-2; j_call: TRBJ2-3; d_call: -; cdr3_nt: TGTGCCAGCAGCCGCACCCCGGGGAGTAGCACAGATACGCAGTATTTT; cdr3_aa: CASSRTPGSSTDTQYF
clone_size: once; v_call: TRBV4-3; j_call: TRBJ1-2; d_call: -; cdr3_nt: TGCGCCAGCAGCCAATTGATCGGCGGCTACACCTTC; cdr3_aa: CASSQLIGGYTF
clone_size: -; v_call: TRBV4-3; j_call: TRBJ2-5; d_call: TRBD2; cdr3_nt: TGCGCCAGCAGCCAAGAAGGTAGCGGGAGGGCGGAGACCCAGTACTTC; cdr3_aa: CASSQEGSGRAETQYF
clone_size: few; v_call: TRBV7-2; j_call: TRBJ1-5; d_call: -; cdr3_nt: TGTGCCAGCAGCTTAGCGCTCGAACAGCCCCAGCATTTT; cdr3_aa: CASSLALEQPQHF
clone_size: few; v_call: TRBV27; j_call: TRBJ2-1; d_call: -; cdr3_nt: TGTGCCAGCAGTTTATATGTTATCGCAGGATCCTACAATGAGCAGTTCTTC; cdr3_aa: CASSLYVIAGSYNEQFF
clone_size: -; v_call: TRBV6-8; j_call: TRBJ2-3; d_call: -; cdr3_nt: TGTGCCAGCAACAAGGAGGGAGGCACAGATACGCAGTATTTT; cdr3_aa: CASNKEGGTDTQYF
clone_size: few; v_call: TRBV6-2/TRBV6-3; j_call: TRBJ2-7; d_call: -; cdr3_nt: TGTGCCAGCAGTACCCGAGCCGGGACTGCCTACGAGCAGTACTTC; cdr3_aa: CASSTRAGTAYEQYF
clone_size: -; v_call: TRBV5-4; j_call: TRBJ2-1; d_call: -; cdr3_nt: TGTGCCAGCAGCCCAAGAGGAACAGACAATGAGCAGTTCTTC; cdr3_aa: CASSPRGTDNEQFF
clone_size: many; v_call: TRBV7-2; j_call: TRBJ1-2; d_call: -; cdr3_nt: TGTGCCAGCAGCTTAGTACAGGCCGGGGGCTACACCTTC; cdr3_aa: CASSLVQAGGYTF
clone_size: many; v_call: TRBV7-2; j_call: TRBJ2-1; d_call: TRBD2; cdr3_nt: TGTGCCAGCAGCCCATCTAGCGGGAGTCTCTACAATGAGCAGTTCTTC; cdr3_aa: CASSPSSGSLYNEQFF
clone_size: -; v_call: TRBV28; j_call: TRBJ2-7; d_call: -; cdr3_nt: TGTGCCAGCAGTTTCGCTAGCCGCGAGCAGTACTTC; cdr3_aa: CASSFASREQYF
clone_size: few; v_call: TRBV11-2; j_call: TRBJ2-1; d_call: TRBD1; cdr3_nt: TGTGCCAGCAGCCCGACCGGGACAGGGGGCCACAATGAGCAGTTCTTC; cdr3_aa: CASSPTGTGGHNEQFF
clone_size: -; v_call: TRBV7-9; j_call: TRBJ2-1; d_call: TRBD1; cdr3_nt: TGTGCCAGCACCCACGATTTGGGGACAGGGGACAATGAGCAGTTCTTC; cdr3_aa: CASTHDLGTGDNEQFF
clone_size: many; v_call: TRBV7-8; j_call: TRBJ2-3; d_call: -; cdr3_nt: TGTGCCAGCAGCTTAGCGTGGGCACAGAGTTTCACAGATACGCAGTATTTT; cdr3_aa: CASSLAWAQSFTDTQYF
clone_size: -; v_call: TRBV6-5; j_call: TRBJ2-1; d_call: TRBD2; cdr3_nt: TGTGCCAGCAGTAGACTTAGCGGGAGGGGGGACAATGAGCAGTTCTTC; cdr3_aa: CASSRLSGRGDNEQFF
clone_size: many; v_call: TRBV7-2; j_call: TRBJ2-7; d_call: -; cdr3_nt: TGTGCCAGCAGCTTAGAGGGTCCGACCCCCTACGAGCAGTACTTC; cdr3_aa: CASSLEGPTPYEQYF
clone_size: once; v_call: TRBV7-9; j_call: TRBJ2-6; d_call: -; cdr3_nt: TGTGCCAGCAGCTCAAGGTGGTCAGCTGACTCTGGGGCCAACGTCCTGACTTTC; cdr3_aa: CASSSRWSADSGANVLTF
clone_size: -; v_call: TRBV6-1; j_call: TRBJ2-7; d_call: -; cdr3_nt: TGTGCCAGCAGTGAAATGTACAGAAGCTCCTACGAGCAGTACTTC; cdr3_aa: CASSEMYRSSYEQYF
clone_size: -; v_call: TRBV2; j_call: TRBJ2-4; d_call: -; cdr3_nt: TGTGCCAGCCTTGGACCCGAAATATCGACCATTCAGTACTTC; cdr3_aa: CASLGPEISTIQYF
clone_size: -; v_call: TRBV5-6; j_call: TRBJ2-5; d_call: -; cdr3_nt: TGTGCCAGCAGCCCGGGCGAGGACCAAGAGACCCAGTACTTC; cdr3_aa: CASSPGEDQETQYF
clone_size: few; v_call: TRBV12-3/TRBV12-4; j_call: TRBJ1-5; d_call: -; cdr3_nt: TGTGCCAGCACTGGAGGGGCCGTAGGGCCCCAGCATTTT; cdr3_aa: CASTGGAVGPQHF
clone_size: few; v_call: TRBV2; j_call: TRBJ1-1; d_call: TRBD1; cdr3_nt: TGTGCCAGCAGTAGACAGGGCGGGAACACTGAAGCTTTCTTT; cdr3_aa: CASSRQGGNTEAFF
clone_size: -; v_call: TRBV9; j_call: TRBJ2-6; d_call: TRBD1; cdr3_nt: TGTGCCAGCAGCGTAGGTTACAGGGGGCGCGCTGGGGCCAACGTCCTGACTTTC; cdr3_aa: CASSVGYRGRAGANVLTF
clone_size: -; v_call: TRBV4-3; j_call: TRBJ2-3; d_call: TRBD2; cdr3_nt: TGCGCCAGCAGCCCCCGACTAGCGGGAGGCACAGATACGCAGTATTTT; cdr3_aa: CASSPRLAGGTDTQYF
clone_size: -; v_call: TRBV2; j_call: TRBJ2-1; d_call: -; cdr3_nt: TGTGCCAGCTGCGAGAAGCGCCATGAGCAGTTCTTC; cdr3_aa: CASCEKRHEQFF